The 31 T cell receptor beta chains presented below share a single source sample, sequenced in a study of cytomegalovirus exposure and HLA in healthy donors. Sequencing was performed with immunoSEQ multiplex PCR; in TCRdb, only in-frame clones are kept and a portion is missing. The data contain more than 60,000 clones, just over 95% of them singletons. The specimen was PBMCs. These TCRs come from a woman younger than 30 in good health and CMV-seropositive.

The chain couples TRBV6-5 to TRBJ2-7; TRBD2 agrees at 8 bases. The CDR3 sequence is 15 residues long. Trimming took 2 bases from V and 3 from J; bases not matched to a gene: 6. Per the germline V gene, CDR1 is MNHEY and CDR2 is SVGAGI. The CDR3 DNA reads TGTGCCAGCAGTTACGCCCAGCGGGAGATCTACGAGCAGTACTTC. Translation: CASSYAQREIYEQYF.

The chain carries TRBV27 and TRBJ1-1; 8 bases line up with TRBD1. This CDR3 has 17 residues. CDR1 and CDR2 from the germline V gene are MNHEY and SMNVEV (reference sequence). The ends lost 5 bases at V and 0 bases at J; junction bases unmatched: 11. The CDR3 spells CASSPWTGPSLNTEAFF. In DNA form, the CDR3 reads TGTGCCAGCAGTCCCTGGACAGGGCCGAGTCTGAACACTGAAGCTTTCTTT.

The chain links TRBV28 to TRBJ1-3, with D uncertain. CDR1 MDHEN and CDR2 SYDVKM come from the germline V gene. The ends were cut back, 5 bases at V and 0 bases at J, with 11 bases in the middle. This CDR3 contains 15 residues. Here the CDR3 DNA reads TGTGCCAGCAGTCCCCCCTGGAGCTCTGGAAACACCATATATTTT. It specifies CASSPPWSSGNTIYF.

V usage is TRBV28 and J usage is TRBJ2-7; a weak D match, TRBD1 (6 bases). The germline V and J ends were trimmed by 6 bases and 2 bases, with 8 bases remaining between them. The CDR3 sequence is 12 residues long. CDR1 and CDR2 (germline): MDHEN, SYDVKM. The CDR3 here is CASRRTAYEQYF. In DNA, the CDR3 is TGTGCCAGCAGGCGGACAGCCTACGAGCAGTACTTC.

This chain joins TRBV7-3 and TRBJ1-1; the D gene is possibly TRBD1 (5 bases). This CDR3 is built from 15 residues. In germline, CDR1 is SGHTA, CDR2 FQGTGA. V lost 1 base, J lost 3 bases, and 12 bases lay in between. Written as DNA, the CDR3 is TGTGCCAGCAGCTTAAGGGCAGGGAAGGACACTGAAGCTTTCTTT. Its protein product is CASSLRAGKDTEAFF.

The chain uses TRBV7-8 and TRBJ2-1; the D gene is possibly TRBD2 (6 bases). Trimming removed 4 bases at V and 0 bases at J, with 10 bases between. CDR3 length: 15 amino acids. Germline V CDR1 and CDR2: SGHVS, FQNEAQ. The CDR3 protein is CASSSGGSSYNEQFF. As DNA, the CDR3 is TGTGCCAGCAGCTCCGGAGGGAGCTCCTACAATGAGCAGTTCTTC.

The chain is built from TRBV19 and TRBJ2-7; D is undetermined. Trimming took off 11 bases at V and 0 bases at J, with 14 bases between the two ends. The CDR3 contains 13 residues. Germline assignment: CDR1 LNHDA and CDR2 SQIVND (reference sequence). The CDR3 DNA sequence: TGTGCCGCCTCCCGGAGCACCTCCTACGAGCAGTACTTC. Protein product: CAASRSTSYEQYF.

The gene calls are TRBV7-4 and TRBJ2-7; a possible D gene is TRBD2 (6 bases). Looked up from germline, CDR1 is SGHVT and CDR2 is SQSDAQ. The CDR3 loop spans 16 amino acids. The V end was cut by 1 base, the J end by 5 bases, with 18 bases between. CDR3 nucleotide sequence: TGTGCCAGCAGCTTAGAAGGTCGGGACGGAGGGAACGAGCAGTACTTC. Its protein is CASSLEGRDGGNEQYF.

The rearrangement uses TRBV27 and TRBJ2-7; 7 bases are a match to TRBD1. Trimming took 6 bases from V and 6 from J; bases not matched to a gene: 8. This CDR3 spans 13 amino acids. Germline CDR1 MNHEY, CDR2 SMNVEV (reference sequence). The CDR3 loop is CASSWTGRGEQYF. The CDR3 DNA reads TGTGCCAGCAGCTGGACAGGCCGTGGCGAGCAGTACTTC.

The chain couples TRBV11-3 to TRBJ2-5; 9 bases map to TRBD2. This CDR3 comprises 15 residues. CDR1 SGHNT and CDR2 YENEEA come from the germline V gene. V lost 5 bases and J lost 5; bases outside the gene matches: 9. CDR3 protein: CASSTGTSSLETQYF. The CDR3 DNA reads TGTGCCAGCAGCACCGGGACTAGCTCTCTGGAGACCCAGTACTTC.

V gene TRBV4-2 combines with J gene TRBJ1-2; D may be TRBD1 (6 bases). The CDR3 is made up of 14 amino acids. CDR1 is LGHNA, CDR2 YNFKEQ, per germline. The V end lost 2 bases, the J end lost 4 bases, and 11 bases lay between the germline ends. The CDR3 coding sequence is TGTGCCAGCAGCCAAATCCAGGGGTCCTATGGCTACACCTTC. This codes for CASSQIQGSYGYTF.

The chain has TRBV9 and TRBJ1-4; D gene uncertain. V lost 4 bases and J lost 5, with 18 bases in between. From germline, CDR1 is SGDLS and CDR2 YYNGEE. This CDR3 is 16 amino acids long. The CDR3 region is CASSPPRAGGNEKLFF. The CDR3 nucleotides are TGTGCCAGCAGCCCTCCCCGGGCGGGTGGAAATGAAAAACTGTTTTTT.

The chain carries TRBV6-6 and TRBJ1-3; D not certain. Trimming took off 7 bases at V and 1 base at J, with 11 bases between the two ends. Germline CDR1 reads MNHNY; CDR2 reads SVGAGI (reference sequence). The CDR3 is made up of 14 amino acids. The CDR3 DNA follows: TGTGCCAGCAACTCGGGAAGTTCTGGAAACACCATATATTTT. Its translation: CASNSGSSGNTIYF.

The chain is built from TRBV5-1 and TRBJ2-7, with a tentative D call TRBD1 (5 bases). The CDR3 sequence is 14 residues long. V was shortened by 2 bases and J by 3 bases, with 12 bases between the two germline ends. The germline V gene encodes CDR1 SGHRS and CDR2 YFSETQ. CDR3 in amino acids: CASSLGDRHYEQYF. The DNA of the CDR3 is TGCGCCAGCAGCTTAGGAGACAGACACTACGAGCAGTACTTC.

The V gene is TRBV6-5, the J gene TRBJ2-7, with 7 bases that match TRBD2. The CDR3 totals 14 residues. From germline, CDR1 is MNHEY and CDR2 SVGAGI. The V segment lost 0 bases and the J segment 2 bases; nucleotides outside the gene matches: 1. The CDR3 bases are TGTGCCAGCAGTTACTCGAGCGGGGCCTACGAGCAGTACTTC. Its protein product is CASSYSSGAYEQYF.

The genes are TRBV19 and TRBJ2-7; no firm D call. The CDR3 extends over 11 amino acids. Germline loops: CDR1 LNHDA, CDR2 SQIVND (reference sequence). Trimming took 7 bases from V and 4 from J, leaving 8 bases between them. Here the CDR3 reads CASTFLYEQYF. CDR3 bases: TGTGCCAGTACCTTCCTGTACGAGCAGTACTTC.

The CDR3: CASSDLRGTGELFF. The DNA for the CDR3 is TGTGCCAGCAGTGATTTAAGAGGCACCGGGGAGCTGTTTTTT. This chain connects TRBV6-1 to TRBJ2-2, with no clear D. CDR1 MNHNS and CDR2 SASEGT come from the germline V gene. V was trimmed by 3 bases and J by 4 bases, leaving 9 bases between them. The CDR3 consists of 14 residues.

The chain carries TRBV5-1 and TRBJ1-4, with D perhaps TRBD1 (6 bases). Trimming took 3 bases from V and 8 from J, leaving 23 bases between them. Germline values: CDR1 SGHRS, CDR2 YFSETQ. CDR3 length: 17 amino acids. CDR3 in DNA: TGCGCCAGCAGCTCCTACTTCGGGGGGGCAGGTTCCGAAAAACTGTTTTTT. Translating it yields CASSSYFGGAGSEKLFF. Drawing the rest from reference TRBV5-1 and TRBJ1-4, the complete variable domain is KAGVTQTPRYLIKTRGQQVTLSCSPISGHRSVSWYQQTPGQGLQFLFEYFSETQRNKGNFPGRFSGRQFSNSRSEMNVSTLELGDSALYLCASSSYFGGAGSEKLFFGSGTQLSVL.

The rearrangement joins TRBV6-6 to TRBJ2-5; the match to TRBD1 covers 9 bases. Germline CDR1 reads MNHNY; CDR2 reads SVGAGI (reference sequence). The CDR3 consists of 13 residues. With V trimmed by 2 bases and J by 5 bases, 0 bases remained unmatched. The CDR3 sequence: CASSYGTGETQYF. CDR3 DNA sequence: TGTGCCAGCAGTTACGGGACAGGGGAGACCCAGTACTTC.

V and J are TRBV7-3 and TRBJ2-1; 11 nucleotides match TRBD2. The length of the CDR3 is 15 residues. V gave up 2 bases and J gave up 7 bases; unmatched junction bases: 4. The germline V gene encodes CDR1 SGHTA and CDR2 FQGTGA. The CDR3 sequence: CASSLFGTSGNEQFF. CDR3 coding DNA: TGTGCCAGCAGCTTATTTGGGACTAGCGGTAATGAGCAGTTCTTC.

CDR3 sequence (DNA): TGCGCCAGCAGCCCAACGCGGGAGCCGAACACCGGGGAGCTGTTTTTT. Encoded protein: CASSPTREPNTGELFF. The rearrangement links TRBV4-3 to TRBJ2-2; 7 bases are a match to TRBD2. V lost 4 bases to trimming and J lost 0 bases; unmatched junction nucleotides: 5. This CDR3 has 16 amino acids. Germline CDR1 and CDR2: LGHNA and YSLEER.

The chain couples TRBV5-4 to TRBJ2-3; 7 bases align to TRBD2. With V trimmed by 5 bases and J by 5 bases, 2 bases remained unmatched. CDR1 is SGHNT and CDR2 is YYREEE in the germline V gene (reference sequence). CDR3 length equals 12 residues. CDR3 sequence: CASRVAGDTQYF. CDR3 bases: TGTGCCAGCAGGGTAGCGGGAGATACGCAGTATTTT. The whole variable domain, remainder taken from reference TRBV5-4 and TRBJ2-3, is ETGVTQSPTHLIKTRGQQVTLRCSSQSGHNTVSWYQQALGQGPQFIFQYYREEENGRGNFPPRFSGLQFPNYSSELNVNALELDDSALYLCASRVAGDTQYFGPGTRLTVL.

This chain links TRBV30 with TRBJ1-1, with D maybe TRBD1 (6 bases). The CDR3 totals 13 residues. Trimming pared 0 bases from V and 7 bases from J, leaving 12 bases between. Per the germline V gene, CDR1 is GTSNPN and CDR2 is SVGIG (reference sequence). The CDR3: CAWSVLGADEAFF. The CDR3 DNA sequence: TGTGCCTGGAGTGTATTGGGGGCTGATGAAGCTTTCTTT.

The rearrangement joins TRBV19 to TRBJ2-2; TRBD1 is a possible D gene (6 bases). Trimming removed 3 bases at V and 3 bases at J, with 11 bases between. The CDR3 is 15 amino acids. Germline values: CDR1 LNHDA, CDR2 SQIVND (reference sequence). Written as DNA, the CDR3 is TGTGCCAGTAGTATCTGGGCAGGGGACACCGGGGAGCTGTTTTTT. The encoded protein is CASSIWAGDTGELFF.

This sequence joins TRBV11-1 and TRBJ2-1, with D maybe TRBD1 (5 bases). The CDR3 length is 14 residues. The V gene lost 1 base and the J gene lost 10 bases, with 14 bases spanning the gap. Germline loops: CDR1 SGHAT, CDR2 FQDESV (reference sequence). The CDR3 nucleotides are TGTGCCAGCAGCTTAGAGGGGTTATCAGGGGAGCAGTTCTTC. Its translation: CASSLEGLSGEQFF.

This chain uses TRBV19 with TRBJ1-5; TRBD1 matches at 8 bases. V shed 6 bases and J 5 bases; nucleotides not matched to a gene: 15. Germline CDR1 reads LNHDA; CDR2 reads SQIVND (reference sequence). The CDR3 has 17 residues. This CDR3 reads CASSPPPWTGPDQPQHF. Here the CDR3 DNA reads TGTGCCAGTAGCCCGCCCCCATGGACAGGGCCCGATCAGCCCCAGCATTTT.

This clone showed up just once. The J gene is TRBJ2-2, the V gene TRBV5-1; tentatively, D is TRBD2 (6 bases). This CDR3 is built from 12 residues. Per the germline V gene, CDR1 is SGHRS and CDR2 is YFSETQ. V was cut by 6 bases and J by 7 bases, with 10 bases left in between. CDR3 in amino acids: CASTPRGGELFF. Written as DNA, the CDR3 is TGCGCCAGCACCCCGCGGGGCGGGGAGCTGTTTTTT.

This clone has a single count. The chain is built from TRBV18 and TRBJ1-1; D unresolved. The germline V gene has CDR1 KGHSH and CDR2 LQKENI. Deletions cut 3 bases from V and 1 base from J, with 6 bases between. The CDR3 runs 13 residues. The CDR3 sequence: CASSPSSNTEAFF. The CDR3 DNA follows: TGTGCCAGCTCACCGTCCTCGAACACTGAAGCTTTCTTT.

The CDR3 spells CASSFSGSGILGEQFF. In DNA form, the CDR3 reads TGTGCCAGCAGCTTTAGCGGGAGTGGCATTTTGGGTGAGCAGTTCTTC. The chain links TRBV7-9 to TRBJ2-1; 9 bases map to TRBD2. Trimming cost V 3 bases and J 9 bases; bases outside gene matches: 12. CDR1 and CDR2 from the germline V gene are SEHNR and FQNEAQ (reference sequence). CDR3 length: 16 residues. The whole variable domain, filled in from reference TRBV7-9 and TRBJ2-1, reads DTGVSQNPRHKITKRGQNVTFRCDPISEHNRLYWYRQTLGQGPEFLTYFQNEAQLEKSRLLSDRFSAERPKGSFSTLEIQRTEQGDSAMYLCASSFSGSGILGEQFFGPGTRLTVL.

This rearrangement joins TRBV19 to TRBJ2-1; the D gene is possibly TRBD2 (6 bases). The CDR3 is 16 amino acids. Germline-derived CDR1 and CDR2 are LNHDA and SQIVND (reference sequence). Trimming shortened V by 6 bases and J by 6 bases, and 21 bases separated the two germline ends. CDR3: CASRRKLESGGNEQFF. The CDR3, as DNA: TGTGCCAGTAGGCGTAAGTTGGAATCCGGGGGCAATGAGCAGTTCTTC.

The gene calls are TRBV18 and TRBJ2-1, with 11 bases matching TRBD2. The trim removed 6 bases at V and 7 bases at J, leaving 8 bases unmatched. This CDR3 is built from 15 residues. In germline, CDR1 is KGHSH, CDR2 LQKENI. This CDR3 reads CASSAKTSGANEQFF. CDR3 DNA: TGTGCCAGCTCGGCCAAGACTAGCGGGGCTAATGAGCAGTTCTTC.